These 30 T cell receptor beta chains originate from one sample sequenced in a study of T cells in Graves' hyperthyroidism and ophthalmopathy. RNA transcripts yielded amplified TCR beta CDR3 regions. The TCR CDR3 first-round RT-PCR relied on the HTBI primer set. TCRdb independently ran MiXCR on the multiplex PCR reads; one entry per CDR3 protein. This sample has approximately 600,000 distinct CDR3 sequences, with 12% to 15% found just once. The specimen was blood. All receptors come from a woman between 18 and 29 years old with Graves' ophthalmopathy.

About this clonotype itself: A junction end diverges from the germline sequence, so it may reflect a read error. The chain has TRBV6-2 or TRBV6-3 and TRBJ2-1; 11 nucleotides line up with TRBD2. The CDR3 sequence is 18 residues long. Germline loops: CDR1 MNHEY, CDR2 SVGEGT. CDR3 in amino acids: CASSYSLSGLAGHNEQSF. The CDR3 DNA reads TGTGCCAGCAGTTACTCACTCTCTGGACTAGCGGGTCACAATGAGCAGTCCTTC.

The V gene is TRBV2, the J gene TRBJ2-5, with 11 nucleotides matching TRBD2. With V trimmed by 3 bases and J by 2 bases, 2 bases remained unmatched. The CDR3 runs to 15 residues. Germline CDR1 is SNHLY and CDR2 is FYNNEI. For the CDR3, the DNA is TGTGCCAGCAGTGAGACTAGCGGGGAACAAGAGACCCAGTACTTC. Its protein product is CASSETSGEQETQYF.

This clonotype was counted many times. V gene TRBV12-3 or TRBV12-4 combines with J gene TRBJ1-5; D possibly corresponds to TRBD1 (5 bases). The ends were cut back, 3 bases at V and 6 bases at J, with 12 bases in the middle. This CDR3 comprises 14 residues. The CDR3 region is CASSLGRVGQPQHF. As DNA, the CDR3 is TGTGCCAGCAGTTTGGGACGCGTCGGTCAGCCCCAGCATTTT.

CDR3 nucleotides: TGCAGTGCCCGAAGGGACGGCTCACCCCTCCACTTT. Protein sequence: CSARRDGSPLHF. This chain joins TRBV20-1 and TRBJ1-6; TRBD1 might be the D (5 bases). This CDR3 region has 12 residues. With 6 bases removed from V and 10 bases from J, the gap between germline ends came to 13 bases. The germline gives CDR1 DFQATT, CDR2 SNEGSKA (reference sequence).

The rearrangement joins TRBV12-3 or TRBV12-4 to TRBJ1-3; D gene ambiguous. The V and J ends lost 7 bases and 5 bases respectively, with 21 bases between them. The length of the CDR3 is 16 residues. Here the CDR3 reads CASNPTPGPFRNTIYF. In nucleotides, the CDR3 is TGTGCCAGCAACCCCACTCCCGGGCCCTTCAGAAACACCATATATTTT.

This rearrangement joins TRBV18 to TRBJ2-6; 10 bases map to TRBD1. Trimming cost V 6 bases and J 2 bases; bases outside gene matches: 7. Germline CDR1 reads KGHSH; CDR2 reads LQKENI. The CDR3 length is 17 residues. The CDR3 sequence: CASSSTGGYAGANVLTF. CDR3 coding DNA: TGTGCCAGCTCCTCGACAGGGGGCTATGCTGGGGCCAACGTCCTGACTTTC.

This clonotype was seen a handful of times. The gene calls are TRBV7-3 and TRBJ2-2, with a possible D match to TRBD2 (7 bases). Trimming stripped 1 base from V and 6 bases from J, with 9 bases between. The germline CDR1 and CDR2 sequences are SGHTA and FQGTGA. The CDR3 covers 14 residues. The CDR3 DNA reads TGTGCCAGCAGCTTAAAGGGGGGGTCCGGGGAGCTGTTTTTT. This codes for CASSLKGGSGELFF.

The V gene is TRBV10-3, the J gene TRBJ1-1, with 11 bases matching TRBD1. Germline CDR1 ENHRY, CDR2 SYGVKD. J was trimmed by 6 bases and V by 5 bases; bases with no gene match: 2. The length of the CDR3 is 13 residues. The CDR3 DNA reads TGTGCCATCAGTTCGGGACAGGGGGCTGAAGCTTTCTTT. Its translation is CAISSGQGAEAFF.

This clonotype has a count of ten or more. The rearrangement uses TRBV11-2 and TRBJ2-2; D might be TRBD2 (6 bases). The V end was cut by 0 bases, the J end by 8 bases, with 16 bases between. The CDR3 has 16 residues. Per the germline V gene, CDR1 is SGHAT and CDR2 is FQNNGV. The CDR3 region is CASSLDPGSHFGELFF. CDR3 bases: TGTGCCAGCAGCTTAGATCCCGGGAGTCATTTTGGGGAGCTGTTTTTT.

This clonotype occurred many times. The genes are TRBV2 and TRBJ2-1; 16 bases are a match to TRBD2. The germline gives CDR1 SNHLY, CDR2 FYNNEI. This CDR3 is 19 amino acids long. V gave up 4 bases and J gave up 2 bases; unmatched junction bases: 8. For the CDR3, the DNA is TGTGCCAGCAGTGTTGGGACTAGCGGGAGGGCCAGGGCCTACAATGAGCAGTTCTTC. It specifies CASSVGTSGRARAYNEQFF. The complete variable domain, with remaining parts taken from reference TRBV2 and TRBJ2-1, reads EPEVTQTPSHQVTQMGQEVILRCVPISNHLYFYWYRQILGQKVEFLVSFYNNEISEKSEIFDDQFSVERPDGSNFTLKIRSTKLEDSAMYFCASSVGTSGRARAYNEQFFGPGTRLTVL.

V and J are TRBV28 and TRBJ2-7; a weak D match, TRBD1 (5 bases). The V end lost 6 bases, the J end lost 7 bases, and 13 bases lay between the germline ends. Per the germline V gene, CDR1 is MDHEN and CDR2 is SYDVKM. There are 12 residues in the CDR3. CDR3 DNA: TGTGCCAGCAGCCTACAGGCACGGGAGCAGTACTTC. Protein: CASSLQAREQYF.

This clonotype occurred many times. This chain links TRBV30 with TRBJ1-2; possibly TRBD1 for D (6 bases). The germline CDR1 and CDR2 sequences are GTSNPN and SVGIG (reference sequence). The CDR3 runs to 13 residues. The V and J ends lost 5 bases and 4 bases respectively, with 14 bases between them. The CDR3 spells CAWSNRAGYGYTF. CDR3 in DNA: TGTGCCTGGTCTAACAGGGCGGGCTATGGCTACACCTTC.

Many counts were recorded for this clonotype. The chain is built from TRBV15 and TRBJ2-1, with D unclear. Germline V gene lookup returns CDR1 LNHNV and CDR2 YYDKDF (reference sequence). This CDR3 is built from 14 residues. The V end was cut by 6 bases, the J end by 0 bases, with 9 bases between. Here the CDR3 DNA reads TGTGCCACCAGTACGTCTTCCTCCTACAATGAGCAGTTCTTC. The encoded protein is CATSTSSSYNEQFF.

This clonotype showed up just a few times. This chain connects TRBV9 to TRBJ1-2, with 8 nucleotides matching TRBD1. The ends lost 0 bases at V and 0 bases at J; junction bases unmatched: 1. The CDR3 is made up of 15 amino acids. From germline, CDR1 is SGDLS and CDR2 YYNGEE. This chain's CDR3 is CASSVAGGANYGYTF. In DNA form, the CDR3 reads TGTGCCAGCAGCGTAGCAGGGGGCGCTAACTATGGCTACACCTTC.

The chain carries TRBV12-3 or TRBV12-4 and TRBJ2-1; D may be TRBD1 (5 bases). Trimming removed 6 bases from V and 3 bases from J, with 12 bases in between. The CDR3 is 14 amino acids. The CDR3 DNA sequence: TGTGCCAGCAGGCTTACCAGGGACTACAATGAGCAGTTCTTC. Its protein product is CASRLTRDYNEQFF.

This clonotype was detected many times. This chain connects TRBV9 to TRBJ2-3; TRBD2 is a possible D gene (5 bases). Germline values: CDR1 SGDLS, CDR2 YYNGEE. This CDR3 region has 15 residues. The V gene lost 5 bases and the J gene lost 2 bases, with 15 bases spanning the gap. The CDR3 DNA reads TGTGCCAGCAGTGGAGAGCGGTCGCTCACAGATACGCAGTATTTT. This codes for CASSGERSLTDTQYF.

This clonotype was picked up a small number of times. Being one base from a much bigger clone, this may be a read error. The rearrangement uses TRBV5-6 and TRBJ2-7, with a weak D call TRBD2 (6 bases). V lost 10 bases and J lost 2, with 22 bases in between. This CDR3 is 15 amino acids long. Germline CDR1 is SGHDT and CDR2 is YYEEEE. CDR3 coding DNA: TGTGCCGGCAACTCCCCGGGACTGCCAGCCTACGAGCAGTACTTC. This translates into CAGNSPGLPAYEQYF.

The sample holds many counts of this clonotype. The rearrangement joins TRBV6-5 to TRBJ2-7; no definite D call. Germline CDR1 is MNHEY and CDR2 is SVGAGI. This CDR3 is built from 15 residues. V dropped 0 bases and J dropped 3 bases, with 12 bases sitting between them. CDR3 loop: CASSYSGPHLYEQYF. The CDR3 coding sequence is TGTGCCAGCAGTTACTCAGGGCCCCATCTCTACGAGCAGTACTTC.

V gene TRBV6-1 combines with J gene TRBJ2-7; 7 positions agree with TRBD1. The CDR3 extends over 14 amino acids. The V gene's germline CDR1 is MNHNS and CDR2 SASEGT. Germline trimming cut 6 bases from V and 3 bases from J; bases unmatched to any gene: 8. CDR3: CASSDPGTDYEQYF. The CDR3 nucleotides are TGTGCCAGCAGCGACCCAGGGACAGACTACGAGCAGTACTTC.

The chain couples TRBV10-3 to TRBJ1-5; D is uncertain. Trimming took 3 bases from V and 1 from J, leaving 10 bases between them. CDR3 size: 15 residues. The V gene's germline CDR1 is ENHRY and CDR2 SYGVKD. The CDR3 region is CAISDLEGSNQPQHF. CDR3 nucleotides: TGTGCCATCAGTGACCTCGAAGGGAGCAATCAGCCCCAGCATTTT.

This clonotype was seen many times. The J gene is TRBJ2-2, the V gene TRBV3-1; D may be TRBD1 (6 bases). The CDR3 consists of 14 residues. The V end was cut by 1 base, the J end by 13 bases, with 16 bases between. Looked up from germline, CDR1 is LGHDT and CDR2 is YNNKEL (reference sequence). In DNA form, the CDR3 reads TGTGCCAGCAGCCAAGTGCGTACAGGGAAGTCGCTGTTTTTT. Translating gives CASSQVRTGKSLFF.

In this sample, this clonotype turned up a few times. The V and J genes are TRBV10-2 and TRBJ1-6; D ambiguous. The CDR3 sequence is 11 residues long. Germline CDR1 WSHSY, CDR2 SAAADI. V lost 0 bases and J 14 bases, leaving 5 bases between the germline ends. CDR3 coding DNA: TGCGCCAGCAGTGAGTCGACATCCCTCCACTTT. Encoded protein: CASSESTSLHF.

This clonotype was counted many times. The CDR3 DNA sequence: TGTGCCAGCTCTCCCCCGGGACTAGCGGGCGAGACCCAGTACTTC. It encodes CASSPPGLAGETQYF. The chain recombines TRBV7-9 with TRBJ2-5, with TRBD2 identical over 12 bases. The V and J ends lost 8 bases and 5 bases, in that order; junction bases with no gene match: 9. Germline V lookup: CDR1 SEHNR, CDR2 FQNEAQ (reference sequence). The CDR3 consists of 15 residues.

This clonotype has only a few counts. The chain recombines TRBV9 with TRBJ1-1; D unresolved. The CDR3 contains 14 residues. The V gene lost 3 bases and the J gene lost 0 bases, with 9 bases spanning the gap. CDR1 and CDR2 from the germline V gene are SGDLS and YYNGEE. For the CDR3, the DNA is TGTGCCAGCAGCGCCCCGTCATTGAACACTGAAGCTTTCTTT. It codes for CASSAPSLNTEAFF.

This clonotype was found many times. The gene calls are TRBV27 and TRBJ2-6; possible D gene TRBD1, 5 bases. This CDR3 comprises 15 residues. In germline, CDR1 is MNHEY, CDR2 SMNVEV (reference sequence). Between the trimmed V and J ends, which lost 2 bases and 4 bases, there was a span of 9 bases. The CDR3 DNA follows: TGTGCCAGCAGTTTACAGGGCATCGGGGCCAACGTCCTGACTTTC. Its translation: CASSLQGIGANVLTF. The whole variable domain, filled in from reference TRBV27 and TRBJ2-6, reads EAQVTQNPRYLITVTGKKLTVTCSQNMNHEYMSWYRQDPGLGLRQIYYSMNVEVTDKGDVPEGYKVSRKEKRNFPLILESPSPNQTSLYFCASSLQGIGANVLTFGAGSRLTVL.

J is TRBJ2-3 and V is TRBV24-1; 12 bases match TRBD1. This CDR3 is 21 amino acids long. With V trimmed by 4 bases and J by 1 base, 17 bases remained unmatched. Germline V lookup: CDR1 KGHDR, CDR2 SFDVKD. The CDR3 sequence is CATSERDRGQRGGIGTDTQYF. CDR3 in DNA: TGTGCCACCAGTGAGCGGGACAGGGGGCAGCGAGGAGGTATAGGCACAGATACGCAGTATTTT.

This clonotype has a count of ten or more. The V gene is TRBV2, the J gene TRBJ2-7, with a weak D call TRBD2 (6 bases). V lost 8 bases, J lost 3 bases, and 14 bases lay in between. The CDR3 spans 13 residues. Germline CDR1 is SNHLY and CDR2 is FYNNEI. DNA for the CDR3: TGTGCCAGCGCATCGGGGGATGACTACGAGCAGTACTTC. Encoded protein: CASASGDDYEQYF.

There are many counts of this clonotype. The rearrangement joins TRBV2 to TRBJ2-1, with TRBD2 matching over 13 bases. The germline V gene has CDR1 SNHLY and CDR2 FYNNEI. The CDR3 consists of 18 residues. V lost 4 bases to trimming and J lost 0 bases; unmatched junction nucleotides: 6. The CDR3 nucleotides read TGTGCCAGCAGTGGGGGGCGGACTAGCGGGAGCTCCTACAATGAGCAGTTCTTC. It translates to CASSGGRTSGSSYNEQFF.

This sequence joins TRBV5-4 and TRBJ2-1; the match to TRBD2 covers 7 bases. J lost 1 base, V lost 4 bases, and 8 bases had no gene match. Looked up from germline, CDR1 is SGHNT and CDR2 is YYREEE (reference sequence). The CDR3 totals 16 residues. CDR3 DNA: TGTGCCAGCAGCGTGGGGCAGCGGGGTTCCTACAATGAGCAGTTCTTC. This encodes CASSVGQRGSYNEQFF.

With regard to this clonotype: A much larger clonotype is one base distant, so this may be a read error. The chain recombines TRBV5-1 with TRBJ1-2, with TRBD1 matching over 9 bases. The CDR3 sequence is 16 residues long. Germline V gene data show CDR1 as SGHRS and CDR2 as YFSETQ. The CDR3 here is CACSFGTGQEWDGYTF. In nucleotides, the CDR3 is TGCGCCTGCAGCTTCGGGACAGGGCAAGAGTGGGATGGCTACACCTTC.